This entry describes one TCR beta chain. Germline CDR1 reads SEHNR; CDR2 reads FQNEAQ (reference sequence). There are 14 residues in the CDR3. Trimming removed 5 bases from V and 4 bases from J; junction bases left unmatched: 3. This record belongs to a study of T cells of healthy individuals. TCRdb reprocessed the 5' RACE reads with MiXCR, giving one entry per CDR3 protein. The sample holds over 95,000 distinct CDR3 sequences; roughly a sixth are singletons and the top ten take 6.2%. This receptor was taken from a human donor in good health. V usage is TRBV7-9 and J usage is TRBJ2-3; the match to TRBD1 covers 10 bases. Here the CDR3 DNA reads TGTGCCAGCAGCACTGGACAGGGGGCAGATACGCAGTATTTT. It translates to CASSTGQGADTQYF.